This T cell receptor beta chain was documented in a study of vaccination and CD4 T cells after COVID-19. Overall study context: Post-vaccine sampling followed dose two by a median about 72 days (range 14 to 241). General study results and limits: Median SARS-CoV-2-reactive clonotype numbers went up from approximately 21 to 40, but not significantly.

To note about this clonotype: No antigen is known for it.

Germline CDR1 is DFQATT and CDR2 is SNEGSKA (reference sequence). V gave up 3 bases and J gave up 7 bases; unmatched junction bases: 12. There are 14 residues in the CDR3. Oncomine TCR Beta short-read sequencing was applied to DNA from cultured CD4+ T cells. Cultured CD4+ T cells were the source of extracted genomic DNA. TCRdb reanalysed the PCR reads using MiXCR and keeps one entry per CDR3 protein. The table includes approximately 9,800 distinct CDR3 sequences, roughly three fifths detected once. Documented treatment: roughly 11-day PBMC culture with coronavirus spike peptide pools or control peptides (ViraFEST assay).

This clonotype was sampled from a human donor who had recovered from COVID-19. Sequencing input: CD4+ T cells from blood, cultured in vitro. The rearrangement joins TRBV20-1 to TRBJ2-7, with 7 bases aligning to TRBD2. The CDR3 sequence is CSASGVWREREQYF. Written as DNA, the CDR3 is TGCAGTGCTAGTGGGGTTTGGCGGGAGCGGGAGCAGTACTTC.